These 25 T cell receptor beta chains came from one sample sequenced in a study of blood T cell repertoires in COVID-19. TCRdb keeps only in-frame clones here, not all; method: immunoSEQ multiplex PCR. The sample includes 150,000 to 160,000 clones, 78% seen only once; the top ten take 1.5% to 2%. Sequenced material: peripheral blood. The origin of the receptors is a man of 80 years or more with acute or convalescent COVID-19.

The chain has TRBV6-5 and TRBJ2-5, with 9 bases fitting TRBD1. This CDR3 has 15 amino acids. From germline, CDR1 is MNHEY and CDR2 SVGAGI. The trim removed 2 bases at V and 0 bases at J, leaving 1 base unmatched. The chain's CDR3 is CASSYGTGYQETQYF. The DNA for the CDR3 is TGTGCCAGCAGTTACGGGACAGGGTACCAAGAGACCCAGTACTTC.

V and J are TRBV6-1 and TRBJ2-7; D is ambiguous. The V end lost 0 bases, the J end lost 2 bases, and 11 bases lay between the germline ends. The CDR3 length is 15 residues. The germline CDR1 and CDR2 sequences are MNHNS and SASEGT. CDR3 bases: TGTGCCAGCAGTGAAGCGGCAGAATTTCCCTACGAGCAGTACGTC. This gives the protein CASSEAAEFPYEQYV.

A few counts support this clone. This sequence joins TRBV5-1 and TRBJ2-5, with a tentative D call TRBD1 (5 bases). This CDR3 region has 15 residues. Trimming stripped 4 bases from V and 0 bases from J, with 13 bases between. CDR1 and CDR2 (germline): SGHRS, YFSETQ. The CDR3 protein is CASSRQGSYQETQYF. The DNA for the CDR3 is TGCGCCAGCAGCCGCCAGGGATCCTACCAAGAGACCCAGTACTTC.

The rearrangement uses TRBV24-1 and TRBJ2-1; perhaps TRBD1 as D (6 bases). Germline lookup yields CDR1 KGHDR and CDR2 SFDVKD. There are 13 residues in the CDR3. Between the trimmed V and J ends, which lost 3 bases and 12 bases, there was a span of 14 bases. CDR3 DNA: TGTGCCACCAGTGATGACAGGTCATGGGGGCAGTTCTTC. This translates into CATSDDRSWGQFF.

The chain employs TRBV5-8 and TRBJ2-1, with 7 bases aligning to TRBD2. The germline CDR1 and CDR2 sequences are SGHTS and YDEGEE. V gave up 6 bases and J gave up 0 bases; unmatched junction bases: 6. The CDR3 contains 15 residues. CDR3 DNA sequence: TGTGCCAGCACGGGGGGACGGAGCTCCTACAATGAGCAGTTCTTC. Translated, it gives CASTGGRSSYNEQFF.

This clone is a singleton in its sample. This chain joins TRBV28 and TRBJ2-3, with a possible D match to TRBD2 (5 bases). V lost 6 bases and J lost 6, with 13 bases in between. Germline lookup yields CDR1 MDHEN and CDR2 SYDVKM. The CDR3 extends over 13 amino acids. In DNA form, the CDR3 reads TGTGCCAGCAGGCCGACTACTCCGGATACGCAGTATTTT. Translated: CASRPTTPDTQYF.

This clone was counted a few times. The same CDR3 is also encoded by other DNA sequences in this sample. The J gene is TRBJ1-2, the V gene TRBV19; D remains ambiguous. The germline CDR1 and CDR2 sequences are LNHDA and SQIVND (reference sequence). The CDR3 is 12 amino acids. The V end was cut by 3 bases, the J end by 4 bases, with 6 bases between. CDR3 nucleotide sequence: TGTGCCAGTAGTATCAGCGTCTATGGCTACACCTTC. As protein: CASSISVYGYTF.

V usage is TRBV5-1 and J usage is TRBJ2-3, with TRBD2 matching 12 bases. V dropped 4 bases and J dropped 4; count of bases not matched to a gene: 13. The CDR3 is 18 amino acids. CDR1 and CDR2 from the germline V gene are SGHRS and YFSETQ. Here the CDR3 DNA reads TGCGCCAGCAGCCGATCGATGCTAGCGGGGGGGCTTCCAGATACGCAGTATTTT. Amino acids: CASSRSMLAGGLPDTQYF.

The rearrangement joins TRBV29-1 to TRBJ1-6, with D possibly being TRBD1 (5 bases). Trimming shortened V by 5 bases and J by 5 bases, and 10 bases separated the two germline ends. Per the germline V gene, CDR1 is SQVTM and CDR2 is ANQGSEA. This CDR3 has 13 amino acids. This CDR3 is CSVSAGDNSPLHF. The CDR3 DNA sequence: TGCAGCGTTTCGGCGGGGGATAATTCACCCCTCCACTTT.

This chain links TRBV28 with TRBJ2-7; possibly TRBD2 for D (5 bases). Looked up from germline, CDR1 is MDHEN and CDR2 is SYDVKM. V was shortened by 8 bases and J by 3 bases, with 11 bases between the two germline ends. The CDR3 consists of 12 residues. CDR3 DNA sequence: TGTGCCAGCGGAGTAGAGGGCTACGAGCAGTACGTC. Its translation is CASGVEGYEQYV.

In regard to this clone: At the DNA level, this CDR3 is encoded by other sequences in the same sample as well. The chain combines TRBV6-5 with TRBJ1-4, with D perhaps TRBD1 (5 bases). V was trimmed by 6 bases and J by 3 bases, leaving 11 bases between them. This CDR3 comprises 14 residues. Germline V CDR1 and CDR2: MNHEY, SVGAGI. CDR3 sequence reads: CASRGGDSNEKLFF. Written as DNA, the CDR3 is TGTGCCAGCAGGGGGGGTGATTCTAATGAAAAACTGTTTTTT.

The V call is TRBV6-2 or TRBV6-3, the J call TRBJ1-6, with a weak D call TRBD1 (5 bases). Germline V gives CDR1 MNHEY, CDR2 SVGEGT. V lost 0 bases and J lost 4, with 7 bases in between. This CDR3 region has 15 residues. Here the CDR3 DNA reads TGTGCCAGCAGTTACTCGGCAGGGTATAATTCACCCCTCCACTTT. It is translated as CASSYSAGYNSPLHF.

The chain recombines TRBV24-1 with TRBJ1-5; 10 nucleotides align to TRBD1. The CDR3 is made up of 15 amino acids. The germline V gene encodes CDR1 KGHDR and CDR2 SFDVKD. Losses at the gene ends were 5 bases for V and 7 bases for J; bases not matched to a gene: 7. The DNA for the CDR3 is TGTGCCACCAGTGGGGGACAGGGGAACAGCCAGCCCCAGCATTTT. This translates into CATSGGQGNSQPQHF.

J is TRBJ1-6 and V is TRBV20-1, with D perhaps matching TRBD1 (5 bases). The CDR3 runs to 17 residues. Trimming left V 3 bases short and J 0 bases short, with 15 bases between. Germline CDR1 and CDR2: DFQATT and SNEGSKA (reference sequence). As DNA, the CDR3 is TGCAGTGCTAGTAAGGGGCAGCCCAGCTCCTATAATTCACCCCTCCACTTT. It encodes CSASKGQPSSYNSPLHF.

V and J are TRBV28 and TRBJ1-2; D gene uncertain. The CDR3 totals 14 residues. Looked up from germline, CDR1 is MDHEN and CDR2 is SYDVKM. The V gene lost 2 bases and the J gene lost 5 bases, with 12 bases spanning the gap. CDR3 DNA: TGTGCCAGCAGTTTAGGCCGCGCCGGGTATGGCTACACCTTC. Encoded protein: CASSLGRAGYGYTF.

This chain connects TRBV3-1 (or the pseudogene TRBV3-2) to TRBJ2-2, with D possibly being TRBD1 (5 bases). The CDR3 length is 14 residues. Trimming took off 3 bases at V and 4 bases at J, with 9 bases between the two ends. Looked up from germline, CDR1 is LGHDT and CDR2 is YNNKEL (reference sequence). The CDR3 nucleotides read TGTGCCAGCAGCCAGGACATTCTCACCGGGGAGCTGTTTTTT. This encodes CASSQDILTGELFF.

The V gene is TRBV30, the J gene TRBJ2-1, with a tentative D call TRBD2 (7 bases). Germline loops: CDR1 GTSNPN, CDR2 SVGIG (reference sequence). CDR3 length equals 13 residues. Trimming took 0 bases from V and 12 from J, leaving 15 bases between them. CDR3 residues: CAWSVTGGRGQFF. As DNA, the CDR3 is TGTGCCTGGAGTGTGACCGGGGGGCGCGGGCAGTTCTTC.

This chain links TRBV19 with TRBJ2-2, with D uncertain. The germline gives CDR1 LNHDA, CDR2 SQIVND (reference sequence). Trimming removed 7 bases from V and 3 bases from J, with 9 bases in between. The CDR3 is 13 amino acids. The DNA of the CDR3 is TGTGCCAGTAACTTATTACACACCGGGGAGCTGTTTTTT. It codes for CASNLLHTGELFF. Together with reference TRBV19 and TRBJ2-2, the CDR3 gives the full variable domain: DGGITQSPKYLFRKEGQNVTLSCEQNLNHDAMYWYRQDPGQGLRLIYYSQIVNDFQKGDIAEGYSVSREKKESFPLTVTSAQKNPTAFYLCASNLLHTGELFFGEGSRLTVL.

The V call is TRBV6-6, the J call TRBJ1-1, with D hard to call. The CDR3 sequence is 12 residues long. V lost 7 bases and J lost 4, with 10 bases in between. Germline CDR1 is MNHNY and CDR2 is SVGAGI (reference sequence). For the CDR3, the DNA is TGTGCCAGCATTCTAGCTGGCACTGAAGCTTTCTTT. Residues: CASILAGTEAFF.

The chain uses TRBV10-3 and TRBJ2-1; 8 bases line up with TRBD1. CDR3 length: 13 residues. V was pared by 10 bases and J by 9 bases, with 11 bases of the junction left unmatched. The germline V gene encodes CDR1 ENHRY and CDR2 SYGVKD. The CDR3 loop is CATDGQGEAEQFF. As DNA, the CDR3 is TGTGCCACCGACGGACAGGGTGAGGCTGAGCAGTTCTTC.

The rearrangement links TRBV10-2 to TRBJ2-2, with a weak D call TRBD2 (6 bases). The CDR3 extends over 15 amino acids. Trimming cost V 8 bases and J 5 bases, with 18 bases left between them. Per germline, CDR1 WSHSY and CDR2 SAAADI. The CDR3 DNA is TGCGCCAGCTGTGTAGGGCGGGGCGGGACCGGGGAGCTGTTTTTT. Translation: CASCVGRGGTGELFF.

The chain uses TRBV6-6 and TRBJ1-5; 10 positions match TRBD1. From germline, CDR1 is MNHNY and CDR2 SVGAGI (reference sequence). The CDR3 consists of 13 residues. With 6 bases clipped from V and 8 bases from J, the junction kept 4 bases outside the gene matches. For the CDR3, the DNA is TGTGCCAGCAGAAGACAGGGGGCAGAGCCCCAGCATTTT. Amino acids: CASRRQGAEPQHF.

The chain links TRBV10-3 to TRBJ2-7, with 8 bases that match TRBD1. The CDR3 loop spans 12 amino acids. Germline CDR1 and CDR2: ENHRY and SYGVKD. Germline trimming cut 4 bases from V and 4 bases from J; bases unmatched to any gene: 0. This chain's CDR3 is CAISGTGYEQYV. The CDR3 DNA sequence: TGTGCCATCAGTGGGACAGGGTACGAGCAGTACGTC.

This sequence joins TRBV10-3 and TRBJ2-1; 9 nucleotides agree with TRBD2. The CDR3 runs to 15 residues. V lost 4 bases to trimming and J lost 4 bases; unmatched junction nucleotides: 5. The germline CDR1 and CDR2 sequences are ENHRY and SYGVKD. The CDR3 is CAISGASGEYNEQFF. For the CDR3, the DNA is TGTGCCATCAGTGGGGCTAGCGGGGAGTACAATGAGCAGTTCTTC.

The V gene is TRBV7-2, the J gene TRBJ1-1, with D unresolved. CDR3 length equals 13 residues. V lost 5 bases and J lost 1, with 8 bases in between. Per the germline V gene, CDR1 is SGHTA and CDR2 is FQGNSA. Here the CDR3 reads CASSPHTNTEAFF. CDR3 coding DNA: TGTGCCAGCAGCCCCCACACGAACACTGAAGCTTTCTTT. The variable domain in full, with the rest retrieved from reference TRBV7-2 and TRBJ1-1, is GAGVSQSPSNKVTEKGKDVELRCDPISGHTALYWYRQSLGQGLEFLIYFQGNSAPDKSGLPSDRFSAERTGGSVSTLTIQRTQQEDSAVYLCASSPHTNTEAFFGQGTRLTVV.